These T cell receptor beta chains were read from a single sample in a study of blood T cell repertoires in COVID-19. Profiled with immunoSEQ multiplex PCR; TCRdb holds only in-frame clones, not every one. Of 81,000 or so clones in the sample, about 82% are singletons; the top ten hold roughly 12%. Sequencing was done on a sample of peripheral blood. The receptors here all came from a woman aged 70 to 79 with active or convalescent COVID-19. Each CDR3 is given with its conserved first and last residue. A D gene is named only where the DNA matches it firmly. For some rows the clone size is stated as once, few or many, or as a class when expanded; others skip it.

j_call clone_size d_call v_call cdr3_nt cdr3_aa
TRBJ1-1 NA NA TRBV6-5 TGTGCCAGCACCCCAAAGGGAGGCACTGAAGCTTTCTTT CASTPKGGTEAFF
TRBJ2-2 NA NA TRBV7-9 TGTGCCAGCAGCTTAGTTACGCGGGAAACCGGGGAGCTGTTTTTT CASSLVTRETGELFF
TRBJ1-4 NA TRBD1 TRBV4-3 TGCGCCAGCAGCCAAGAAGGACAGGGGTTGGGAAAACTGTTTTTT CASSQEGQGLGKLFF
TRBJ1-1 NA TRBD1 TRBV18 TGTGCCAGCTCACCACCCATCAGGACAGGGAGGACTGAAGCTTTCTTT CASSPPIRTGRTEAFF
TRBJ2-3 NA NA TRBV16 TGTGCCAGCAGCCAAGGGGAGCTGAATACGCAGTATTTT CASSQGELNTQYF
TRBJ1-5 NA NA TRBV6-4 TGTGCCAGCAGTGACCTGGTCGGAGAAGGATTTTCATATAGCAATCAGCCCCAGCATTTT CASSDLVGEGFSYSNQPQHF
TRBJ2-3 NA TRBD2 TRBV7-2 TGTGCCAGCAGCTTTTCCCGACTAGCGGGGTTGTCAGATACGCAGTATTTT CASSFSRLAGLSDTQYF
TRBJ2-1 NA NA TRBV6-5 TGTGCCAGCAGTCGCCGATTCTACTCCTACAATGAGCAGTTCTTC CASSRRFYSYNEQFF
TRBJ2-5 NA NA TRBV10-2 TGCGCCAGCAGTGCCTACAGGGCCCCTGCCCGAGAGACCCAGTACTTC CASSAYRAPARETQYF
TRBJ1-1 once NA TRBV12-3/TRBV12-4 TGTGCCAGCACTACAGACGCGGGCACTGAAGCTTTCTTT CASTTDAGTEAFF
TRBJ2-3 NA NA TRBV2 TGTGCCAGCAGGCCAGGGGTAAGCACAGATACGCAGTATTTT CASRPGVSTDTQYF
TRBJ2-7 NA TRBD1 TRBV5-4 TGTGCCAGCAGGGACAGGGGGAAAGTAGTCGAGCAGTACTTC CASRDRGKVVEQYF
TRBJ1-1 NA NA TRBV20-1 TGCAGTGCTAGTCGGGGAACTGAAGCTTTCTTT CSASRGTEAFF
TRBJ1-2 NA TRBD1 TRBV6-5 TGTGCCAGCATCCCTGCATGGACAGGGGTTGGCTACACCTTC CASIPAWTGVGYTF
TRBJ2-1 NA TRBD1 TRBV4-2 TGTGCCAGCAGCCAGGGGGACAGGGGGTCAACGGATGAGCAGTTCTTC CASSQGDRGSTDEQFF
TRBJ2-5 NA TRBD2 TRBV11-2 TGTGCCAGCAGCTTAGGCCTAAGCGGGGGGGCCGAGGGGGAGACCCAGTACTTC CASSLGLSGGAEGETQYF
TRBJ2-2 NA TRBD1 TRBV4-1 TGCGCCAGCAGCCAAGAATCCCACAGGGGTATCACCGGGGAGCTGTTTTTT CASSQESHRGITGELFF
TRBJ1-1 NA TRBD1 TRBV28 TGTGCCAGCAGTTGGGGACAGCCCAACACTGAAGCTTTCTTT CASSWGQPNTEAFF
TRBJ2-3 NA NA TRBV2 TGTGCCAGCAGTGAATTTCAGCGAGGGGATACGCAGTATTTT CASSEFQRGDTQYF
TRBJ2-7 NA TRBD1 TRBV4-1 TGCGCCAGCAGCCAAGGGGACAGGGAGCGCCACGAGCAGTACTTC CASSQGDRERHEQYF
TRBJ2-7 few TRBD1 TRBV6-5 TGTGCCAGCAGATCTACAGGGGTGCAGTACTTC CASRSTGVQYF
TRBJ1-1 NA NA TRBV6-6 TGTGCCAGCAGGTCGACAGGGAACACTGAAGCTTTCTTT CASRSTGNTEAFF
TRBJ2-3 NA NA TRBV5-5 TGTGCCAGCAGCTTGGTTGTGGGGGCGGCAGATACGCAGTATTTT CASSLVVGAADTQYF
TRBJ2-3 NA TRBD1 TRBV5-4 TGTGCCAGCAGCTTAGGACAGGAGAGCACAGATACGCAGTATTTT CASSLGQESTDTQYF
TRBJ1-3 NA NA TRBV15 TGTGCCACCAGCAGACCGGGGGAGGGAAACACCATATATTTT CATSRPGEGNTIYF
TRBJ2-5 NA NA TRBV5-1 TGCGCCAGCAGCATACGGTCGGTTTCGGGGGAACAAGAGACCCAGTACTTC CASSIRSVSGEQETQYF
TRBJ1-2 NA NA TRBV2 TGTGCCAGCAGTGAAATAGGGGGAAATGGTGGCTACACCTTC CASSEIGGNGGYTF
TRBJ2-3 NA NA TRBV27 TGTGCCAGCAGTCAACAGGTTCTTAGCACAGATACGCAGTATTTT CASSQQVLSTDTQYF
TRBJ2-5 NA NA TRBV5-5 TGTGCCAGCAGCCTCGGCAGGGCCCAAGAGACCCAGTACTTC CASSLGRAQETQYF
TRBJ1-2 NA NA TRBV2 TGTGCCAGCAAGGGAGAAATCTATGGCTACACCTTC CASKGEIYGYTF
TRBJ1-6 NA TRBD1 TRBV7-2 TGTGCCAGCAGCCCGGACAGGGGGCGAACGGAGACCCTCCACTTT CASSPDRGRTETLHF
TRBJ1-2 once TRBD1 TRBV19 TGTGCCAGTAGTATGGGAGACAGGGAAGGCTACACCTTC CASSMGDREGYTF
TRBJ2-5 NA TRBD2 TRBV5-1 TGCGCCAGCAGCTTGGAAGCGACTAGCGGAAAAGAGACCCAGTACTTC CASSLEATSGKETQYF
TRBJ1-1 NA NA TRBV7-2 TGTGCCAGCAGCATACGACGGACTAACACTGAAGCTTTCTTT CASSIRRTNTEAFF
TRBJ1-2 NA NA TRBV6-5 TGTGCCAGCAGCCGGGGGGGAAACTATGGCTACACCTTC CASSRGGNYGYTF
TRBJ1-3 NA NA TRBV19 TGTGCCAGTAGTACCTTTACAGGACCTGCTTCTGGAAACACCATATATTTT CASSTFTGPASGNTIYF
TRBJ1-2 few TRBD1 TRBV7-8 TGTGCCAGCAGCTTAACACTATCAGCGACAGGGACGGGCTACACCTTC CASSLTLSATGTGYTF
TRBJ1-1 NA TRBD1 TRBV18 TGTGCCAGCTCACCAAGGCGGGACAGTGAAGCTTTCTTT CASSPRRDSEAFF
TRBJ1-1 once TRBD1 TRBV5-1 TGCGCCAGCAGCATTGACAGGGGAAACACTGAAGCTTTCTTT CASSIDRGNTEAFF
TRBJ1-1 NA TRBD1 TRBV7-2 TGTGCCAGCAGCTTCTACCAGGGGGCTAACACTGAAGCTTTCTTT CASSFYQGANTEAFF
TRBJ2-5 NA NA TRBV7-9 TGTGCCAGCAGCCCCAGTGGGACTTCAGGAGAGACCCAGTACTTC CASSPSGTSGETQYF
TRBJ2-6 NA TRBD1 TRBV19 TGTGCCAGTAGTATCGAGGGGGCTCCGGGGGCCAACGTCCTGACTTTC CASSIEGAPGANVLTF
TRBJ2-6 NA TRBD1 TRBV19 TGTGCCAGTAGTACTCAGGGGGATGGGGCCAACGTCCTGACTTTC CASSTQGDGANVLTF
TRBJ2-1 NA TRBD2 TRBV24-1 TGTGCCACCTCACTAGCGAGTTCCCTCAATGAGCAGTTCTTC CATSLASSLNEQFF
TRBJ2-7 NA NA TRBV5-8 TGTGCCAGCAGTTTACAGGGATCGGGCGAGCAGTACTTC CASSLQGSGEQYF
TRBJ1-2 NA TRBD1 TRBV7-2 TGTGCCAGCAGCACGGGACAGGGTAGTTTGAATGGCTACACCTTC CASSTGQGSLNGYTF
TRBJ2-5 NA TRBD2 TRBV9 TGTGCCAGCAGCGCAACTAGCGGGGGGGGAGAGACCCAGTACTTC CASSATSGGGETQYF
TRBJ1-1 NA TRBD1 TRBV5-1 TGCGCCAGCGCAACGGGACAGGGGGACACTGAAGCTTTCTTT CASATGQGDTEAFF
TRBJ2-1 NA TRBD2 TRBV4-3 TGCGCCAGCAGCCCCCGAGGTAGCGGGGGGCTTGACAATGAGCAGTTCTTC CASSPRGSGGLDNEQFF
TRBJ2-5 NA NA TRBV19 TGTGCCAGTAGTTTCAGGGGACAAGAGACCCAGTACTTC CASSFRGQETQYF
TRBJ1-4 NA NA TRBV2 TGTGCCAGCAGTTCCGAGGCAGCAACTAATGAAAAACTGTTTTTT CASSSEAATNEKLFF
TRBJ1-1 NA TRBD1 TRBV2 TGTGCCAGCAGTGACCCCGGTGGGGCAGGGGGATCGAACACTGAAGCTTTCTTT CASSDPGGAGGSNTEAFF
TRBJ1-5 few TRBD1 TRBV7-2 TGTGCCAGCTCGGGACAGGGCTTTAGCAATCAGCCCCAGCATTTT CASSGQGFSNQPQHF
TRBJ2-7 NA NA TRBV11-2 TGTGCCAGCAGCTTAGTATCTGCGGGCTCCTACGAGCAGTACTTC CASSLVSAGSYEQYF
TRBJ2-3 few TRBD1 TRBV5-1 TGCGCCAGCAGCGCACCGGGACAGCCCACAGATACGCAGTATTTT CASSAPGQPTDTQYF
TRBJ2-5 NA NA TRBV5-1 TGCGCCAGCAGCTTGACAGGGAACGACCAAGAGACCCAGTACTTC CASSLTGNDQETQYF
TRBJ1-5 NA TRBD1 TRBV6-4 TGTGCCAGCAGTGTACAGGGGGCTCAGCCCCAGCATTTT CASSVQGAQPQHF